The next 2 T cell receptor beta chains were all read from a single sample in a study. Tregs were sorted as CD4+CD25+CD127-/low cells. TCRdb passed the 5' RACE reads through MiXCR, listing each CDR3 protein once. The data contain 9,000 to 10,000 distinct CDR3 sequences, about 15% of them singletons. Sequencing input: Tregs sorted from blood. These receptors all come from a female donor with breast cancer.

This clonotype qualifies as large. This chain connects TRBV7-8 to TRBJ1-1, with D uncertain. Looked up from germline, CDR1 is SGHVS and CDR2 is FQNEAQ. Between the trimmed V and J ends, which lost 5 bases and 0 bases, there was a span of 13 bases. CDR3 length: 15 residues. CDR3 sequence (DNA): TGTGCCAGCAGCCCTCGAGTGATAGTGAACACTGAAGCTTTCTTT. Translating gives CASSPRVIVNTEAFF. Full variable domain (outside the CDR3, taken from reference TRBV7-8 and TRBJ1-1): GAGVSQSPRYKVAKRGQDVALRCDPISGHVSLFWYQQALGQGPEFLTYFQNEAQLDKSGLPSDRFFAERPEGSVSTLKIQRTQQEDSAVYLCASSPRVIVNTEAFFGQGTRLTVV.

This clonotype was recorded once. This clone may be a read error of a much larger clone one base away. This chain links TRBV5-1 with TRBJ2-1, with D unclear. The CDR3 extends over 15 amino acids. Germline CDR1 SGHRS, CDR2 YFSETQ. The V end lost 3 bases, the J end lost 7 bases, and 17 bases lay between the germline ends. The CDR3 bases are TGCGCCAGCAGCTCGGGTCCAGTTTCGACGAATGAGCAGTTCTTC. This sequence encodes CASSSGPVSTNEQFF.